This T cell receptor beta chain was obtained from a study of blood T cell repertoires in COVID-19. Looking at the study overall: The study drew acute and convalescent COVID-19 samples from the United States, Italy and Spain. PBMCs, B-cell-depleted T cells, or T cells were the source of the cDNA or gDNA that made up the material.

V gave up 6 bases and J gave up 0 bases; unmatched junction bases: 3. The CDR3 covers 13 residues. The V gene's germline CDR1 is SGHTS and CDR2 YDEGEE. Authors' methods: It was from reference gene primer amplification that nucleated cell counts were estimated. Assay: immunoSEQ multiplex PCR; the TCRdb copy retains only in-frame clones and omits some. V, J and clone size are those of that table, while D and trimming were read from the DNA. The sample consists of some 95,000 clones, approximately 90% of them appearing once. V is TRBV5-8 and J is TRBJ2-7, with 7 bases identical to TRBD1. Sequencing used peripheral blood. This clonotype was obtained from a human donor with active COVID-19. The donor label of this sample is uncertain. The DNA of the CDR3 is TGTGCCAGCAAAGGGGGCGGCTCCTACGAGCAGTACTTC. Translating it yields CASKGGGSYEQYF.